Below, one T cell receptor (beta chain) is given with its context. The sample comes from a study of blood T cell repertoires in COVID-19. Per the authors' pipeline: The assay estimated nucleated cells by amplifying reference gene primers. Repertoires were generated with immunoSEQ multiplex PCR, while TCRdb's copy carries only in-frame clones and drops some. For V, J and clone size, that table is used; D and trimming come from the DNA. Of a few hundred thousand clones in the sample, around 89% are singletons; the top ten hold 8% to 10%. The V end lost 0 bases, the J end lost 3 bases, and 9 bases lay between the germline ends. Germline CDR1 SGDLS, CDR2 YYNGEE. CDR3 length: 14 residues. In terms of age and location, participants ranged from roughly 18 to 90 years and lived in 24 US areas. Cohorts were assigned according to the clinical history that participants reported. Before being deemed recovered, Cohort 3 donors had two negative PCRs, clearance, or symptom resolution.

This receptor was obtained from a man aged 35 to 55 who had recovered from COVID-19. The V call is TRBV9, the J call TRBJ1-2; a weak D match, TRBD1 (5 bases). The material sequenced was PBMCs or T cells enriched from blood (not recorded which). This CDR3 is CASSVGGSYYGYTF. The DNA for the CDR3 is TGTGCCAGCAGCGTAGGGGGCAGTTACTATGGCTACACCTTC.